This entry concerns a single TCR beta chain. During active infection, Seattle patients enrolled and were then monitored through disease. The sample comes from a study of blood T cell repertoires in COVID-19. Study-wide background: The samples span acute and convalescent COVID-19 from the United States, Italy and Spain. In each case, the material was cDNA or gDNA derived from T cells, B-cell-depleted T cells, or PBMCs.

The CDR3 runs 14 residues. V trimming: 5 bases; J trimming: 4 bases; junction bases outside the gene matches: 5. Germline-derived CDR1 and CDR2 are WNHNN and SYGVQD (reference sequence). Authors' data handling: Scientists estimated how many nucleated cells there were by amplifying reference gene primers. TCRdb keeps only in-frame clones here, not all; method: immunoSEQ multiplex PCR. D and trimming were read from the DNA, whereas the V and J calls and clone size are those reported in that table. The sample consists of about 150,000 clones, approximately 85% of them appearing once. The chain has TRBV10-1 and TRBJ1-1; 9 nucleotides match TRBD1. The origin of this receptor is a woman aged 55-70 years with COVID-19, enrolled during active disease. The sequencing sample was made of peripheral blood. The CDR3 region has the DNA TGCGCCAGCAGTCGGACAGGGGAACGCACTGAAGCTTTCTTT. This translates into CASSRTGERTEAFF.